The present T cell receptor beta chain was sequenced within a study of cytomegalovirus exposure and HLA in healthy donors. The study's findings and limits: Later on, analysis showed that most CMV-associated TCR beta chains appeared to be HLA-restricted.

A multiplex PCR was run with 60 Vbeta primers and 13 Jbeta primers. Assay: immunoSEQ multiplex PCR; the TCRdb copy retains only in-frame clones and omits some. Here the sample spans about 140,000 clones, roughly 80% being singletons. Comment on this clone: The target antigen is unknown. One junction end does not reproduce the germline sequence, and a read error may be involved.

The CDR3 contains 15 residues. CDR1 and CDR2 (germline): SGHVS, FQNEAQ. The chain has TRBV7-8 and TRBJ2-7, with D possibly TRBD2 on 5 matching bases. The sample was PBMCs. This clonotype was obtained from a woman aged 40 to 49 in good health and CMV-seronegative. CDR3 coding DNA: TGTGCCAGCAACTTACCGACACGGACTTCCTACGAGCAGTACTTC. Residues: CASNLPTRTSYEQYF. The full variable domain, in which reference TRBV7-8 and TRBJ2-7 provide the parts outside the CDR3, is GAGVSQSPRYKVAKRGQDVALRCDPISGHVSLFWYQQALGQGPEFLTYFQNEAQLDKSGLPSDRFFAERPEGSVSTLKIQRTQQEDSAVYLCASNLPTRTSYEQYFGPGTRLTVT.